This T cell receptor beta chain stems from a study of cytomegalovirus exposure and HLA in healthy donors. The germline V gene encodes CDR1 SGHKS and CDR2 YYEKEE (reference sequence). CDR3 size: 15 residues. A word on this clone: The antigen is undetermined.

Broader study findings: For most TCR beta V segments, an earlier analysis put the productive rate at about 90% or about 30% of the time.

The PCR ran on 60 Vbeta and 13 Jbeta primers. Authors' data handling: Around 12 million of tens of millions of unique TCR beta chains were shared, per a later count. Data came from immunoSEQ multiplex PCR; TCRdb stores just in-frame clones and leaves some out. V and J calls and clone size come straight from that table; D and trimming were deduced from the DNA. The table includes 90,000 to 100,000 clones, around 76% detected once. The receptor was derived from a woman in her fifties or sixties in good health and CMV-seropositive. The chain employs TRBV5-5 and TRBJ2-5; tentatively, D is TRBD1 (5 bases). The closer fit of TRBJ2-7 to the DNA end suggests the J call may be wrong. Sequencing input: PBMCs. The CDR3: CASSLEGFTGYEQYF. CDR3 DNA sequence: TGTGCCAGCAGCTTGGAAGGCTTCACAGGCTACGAGCAGTACTTC.